Following are 19 T cell receptor beta chains from one sample sequenced in a study of beta chain features in type 1 diabetes (dated 2018 in TCRdb). The library came from the immunoSEQ multiplex PCR assay. The High Capacity cDNA Reverse Transcription Kit was used to reverse transcribe all of the isolated RNA, meaning that expressed TCRB transcripts were what got sequenced. Imported from immuneACCESS, the table was reduced by TCRdb to in-frame sequences with V and J called. These copies leave out some clones; in studies compared against another copy, an unresolved V gene accounts for under half, and the cause of the remainder is not known. Counted in this sample were roughly 500,000 clones; roughly 10% of them appeared once. The top ten hold 0.04% to 0.05% of the sample. The specimen was naive CD4+ T cells from blood. The cell subset or site label of this sample denotes: true naive CD4+ T cells. The receptor source for this set is a woman younger than 35 in good health.

This clone appeared a few times. The chain has TRBV30 and TRBJ2-2; tentatively, D is TRBD1 (5 bases). Deletions cut 1 base from V and 1 base from J, with 16 bases between. The CDR3 is 17 residues long. Germline CDR1 and CDR2: GTSNPN and SVGIG (reference sequence). CDR3 amino acids: CAWSALIGVGNTGELFF. In DNA, the CDR3 is TGTGCCTGGAGTGCATTAATAGGGGTGGGGAACACCGGGGAGCTGTTTTTT.

This chain uses TRBV28 with TRBJ1-2; D ambiguous. The CDR3 is 12 residues long. CDR1 is MDHEN, CDR2 SYDVKM, per germline. Deletions cut 5 bases from V and 6 bases from J, with 10 bases between. The CDR3 is CASSTDGNGYTF. The CDR3 DNA sequence: TGTGCCAGCAGTACCGACGGGAATGGCTACACCTTC.

This chain uses TRBV7-3 with TRBJ2-1; D ambiguous. V shed 2 bases and J shed 8 bases, with 13 bases lying between them. The CDR3 runs 14 residues. The germline V gene encodes CDR1 SGHTA and CDR2 FQGTGA. The CDR3 DNA sequence: TGTGCCAGCAGCTTATCTGACGGTAGGGATGAGCAGTTCTTC. Its protein product is CASSLSDGRDEQFF.

The chain has TRBV29-1 and TRBJ2-5; no reliable D call. Per germline, CDR1 SQVTM and CDR2 ANQGSEA. V shed 6 bases and J shed 0 bases, with 8 bases lying between them. The CDR3 spans 12 residues. In nucleotides, the CDR3 is TGCAGCGTGAGAGTGTACCAAGAGACCCAGTACTTC. Amino acids: CSVRVYQETQYF.

The chain has TRBV6-6 and TRBJ2-1; D remains unclear. The germline CDR1 and CDR2 sequences are MNHNY and SVGAGI (reference sequence). The CDR3 length is 11 residues. The V end lost 7 bases, the J end lost 8 bases, and 9 bases lay between the germline ends. The CDR3 reads CASTAGDEQFF. In nucleotides, the CDR3 is TGTGCCAGCACCGCTGGGGATGAGCAGTTCTTC.

The chain recombines TRBV5-4 with TRBJ1-2, with 11 bases matching TRBD1. The CDR3 contains 15 residues. CDR1 is SGHNT, CDR2 YYREEE, per germline (reference sequence). J was trimmed by 6 bases and V by 0 bases; bases with no gene match: 4. The CDR3 loop reads CASSLAWDRGNGYTF. The CDR3 nucleotides are TGTGCCAGCAGCTTGGCCTGGGACAGGGGGAATGGCTACACCTTC.

The table lists this clone with a few counts. The chain uses TRBV19 and TRBJ2-2; TRBD1 is a possible D gene (5 bases). With 5 bases removed from V and 4 bases from J, the gap between germline ends came to 11 bases. Germline CDR1 and CDR2: LNHDA and SQIVND (reference sequence). The CDR3 sequence is 14 residues long. CDR3 loop: CASSRVRATGELFF. The DNA of the CDR3 is TGTGCCAGTAGTCGGGTCAGGGCCACCGGGGAGCTGTTTTTT. The entire variable domain, with the rest obtained from reference TRBV19 and TRBJ2-2, is as follows: DGGITQSPKYLFRKEGQNVTLSCEQNLNHDAMYWYRQDPGQGLRLIYYSQIVNDFQKGDIAEGYSVSREKKESFPLTVTSAQKNPTAFYLCASSRVRATGELFFGEGSRLTVL.

This rearrangement joins TRBV5-1 to TRBJ2-1; 8 bases agree with TRBD2. This CDR3 spans 17 amino acids. Per the germline V gene, CDR1 is SGHRS and CDR2 is YFSETQ. Trimming at V came to 2 bases and at J to 9 bases, leaving 16 bases not matched to a gene. In DNA form, the CDR3 reads TGCGCCAGCAGCTTCCAAGCGGGAGCATTGGTACAGGGTGAGCAGTTCTTC. Translated, it gives CASSFQAGALVQGEQFF.

The chain uses TRBV18 and TRBJ2-7; D remains unclear. CDR3 size: 15 residues. The germline V gene encodes CDR1 KGHSH and CDR2 LQKENI. Trimming took 3 bases from V and 2 from J, leaving 14 bases between them. The CDR3 protein is CASSPRIASPYEQYF. As DNA, the CDR3 is TGTGCCAGCTCACCTCGAATAGCTTCCCCCTACGAGCAGTACTTC.

This clone occurred a few times. The chain recombines TRBV7-9 with TRBJ2-5; either TRBD1 or TRBD2 may fit D (5 bases each). The germline V gene has CDR1 SEHNR and CDR2 FQNEAQ (reference sequence). With 7 bases removed from V and 13 bases from J, the gap between germline ends came to 22 bases. This CDR3 spans 13 amino acids. CDR3 region: CASTRGLIVLPYF. The CDR3, as DNA: TGTGCCAGCACGAGGGGCCTCATAGTCCTCCCGTACTTC.

This clone was observed a few times. In DNA form, the CDR3 reads TGTGCCAGCTCACCCGAACCCCAGTCGACCGAGCAGTTCTTC. Amino acids: CASSPEPQSTEQFF. The chain couples TRBV18 to TRBJ2-1; the D is unclear. The CDR3 is made up of 14 amino acids. Germline-derived CDR1 and CDR2 are KGHSH and LQKENI. Trimming took 3 bases from V and 10 from J, leaving 16 bases between them.

The chain has TRBV29-1 and TRBJ1-1; D is unclear. V lost 3 bases to trimming and J lost 3 bases, with 17 bases between them. Per germline, CDR1 SQVTM and CDR2 ANQGSEA. This CDR3 has 15 residues. The CDR3 sequence is CSVEPGQARDTEAFF. CDR3 sequence (DNA): TGCAGCGTTGAGCCGGGTCAGGCGCGGGACACTGAAGCTTTCTTT.

This clone was counted only a few times. The chain joins TRBV5-1 to TRBJ2-1, with 7 bases lining up with TRBD1. V lost 4 bases to trimming and J lost 9 bases; unmatched junction nucleotides: 10. The germline CDR1 and CDR2 sequences are SGHRS and YFSETQ. This CDR3 is built from 14 residues. This CDR3 reads CASSEATGVTEQFF. In DNA, the CDR3 is TGCGCCAGCAGCGAAGCCACAGGGGTTACTGAGCAGTTCTTC.

This clone was observed a few times. The genes are TRBV21-1 and TRBJ2-3; TRBD2 is the table's D call, not checked against the DNA. TRBV21-1 is reported as a pseudogene. The CDR3 is 17 residues long. The CDR3 sequence: CASSKRTSGGCTDTQYF. CDR3 sequence (DNA): TGTGCCAGCAGCAAGCGTACTAGCGGGGGCTGCACAGATACGCAGTATTTT.

J is TRBJ2-5 and V is TRBV6-1; TRBD2 agrees at 13 bases. The germline gives CDR1 MNHNS, CDR2 SASEGT. The CDR3 spans 15 residues. With V trimmed by 6 bases and J by 7 bases, 8 bases remained unmatched. Written as DNA, the CDR3 is TGTGCCAGCAGCGGTACTAGCGGGGGGGCCGTGACCCAGTACTTC. Residues: CASSGTSGGAVTQYF.

This clone was picked up many times. The same CDR3 arises from other DNA sequences in this sample as well. The J gene is TRBJ2-7, the V gene TRBV7-2; D gene ambiguous. Trimming left V 2 bases short and J 0 bases short, with 2 bases between. Per the germline V gene, CDR1 is SGHTA and CDR2 is FQGNSA. This CDR3 has 12 amino acids. The CDR3 sequence: CASSLSSYEQYF. CDR3 nucleotides: TGTGCCAGCAGCTTAAGCTCCTACGAGCAGTACTTC. The full variable domain, with the rest looked up from reference TRBV7-2 and TRBJ2-7, is GAGVSQSPSNKVTEKGKDVELRCDPISGHTALYWYRQSLGQGLEFLIYFQGNSAPDKSGLPSDRFSAERTGGSVSTLTIQRTQQEDSAVYLCASSLSSYEQYFGPGTRLTVT.

This clone was seen only a few times. At the DNA level, this CDR3 is encoded by other sequences in the same sample as well. CDR3 residues: CSARAWETQYF. CDR3 nucleotides: TGCAGTGCTAGGGCTTGGGAGACCCAGTACTTC. J is TRBJ2-5 and V is TRBV20-1; unclear D gene. CDR3 length: 11 amino acids. Germline lookup yields CDR1 DFQATT and CDR2 SNEGSKA (reference sequence). Trimming took off 3 bases at V and 5 bases at J, with 7 bases between the two ends.

CDR3 sequence: CASRVRRDEKLFF. The CDR3 nucleotides are TGCGCCAGCAGAGTCCGAAGGGATGAAAAACTGTTTTTT. This chain joins TRBV5-1 and TRBJ1-4; D call uncertain. The CDR3 covers 13 residues. Trimming cost V 5 bases and J 6 bases, with 11 bases left between them. Per germline, CDR1 SGHRS and CDR2 YFSETQ.

J is TRBJ1-4 and V is TRBV30; TRBD1 matches 7 bases. The CDR3 consists of 13 residues. V lost 5 bases to trimming and J lost 4 bases; unmatched junction nucleotides: 4. Per the germline V gene, CDR1 is GTSNPN and CDR2 is SVGIG (reference sequence). The CDR3, as DNA: TGTGCCTGGTCCGGACAGGTTAATGAAAAACTGTTTTTT. This translates into CAWSGQVNEKLFF.